The present TCR beta chain was sequenced within a study of T-cell reconstitution after alpha-beta-depleted transplantation in children. Study findings and constraints: Newly made T cells mostly supplied T-cell counts and diversity one year after transplant. Expanded clones from the graft, numbering several hundred, reportedly supplied alpha-beta T cells about two months after transplant. Surviving recipient cells, namely T cells and thymic progenitors, were the source of high day-60 TCRbeta diversity in some patients.

This CDR3 region has 14 residues. V was trimmed by 1 base and J by 3 bases, leaving 10 bases between them. Germline values: CDR1 SGHTA, CDR2 FQGTGA. For this clonotype: Its antigen remains unknown.

TCRbeta library preparation incorporated unique molecular identifiers. TCRdb re-derived calls from the PCR reads in MiXCR, one entry per CDR3 protein. The table records about 640,000 distinct CDR3 sequences, approximately 12% of them present only once. The V and J genes are TRBV7-3 and TRBJ2-7; possible D gene TRBD1, 5 bases. The input for sequencing was PBMCs, mostly from graft donor cells, taken 360 days after TCRalphabeta/CD19-depleted stem cell transplant. This TCR was recovered from a male patient aged 10 to 17 who had a stem cell transplant for acute myeloid leukemia, so the T cells may come from the graft donor. The CDR3 bases are TGTGCCAGCAGCTTAATTCCAGGGAACTACGAGCAGTACTTC. The encoded protein is CASSLIPGNYEQYF.